The 22 T cell receptor beta chains in this list originate from one sample, sequenced in a study of early T cells in non-severe SARS-CoV-2 infection. In TCRdb, the 5' RACE reads were re-called with MiXCR into one record per CDR3 protein. The data contain about 64,000 distinct CDR3 sequences, over 9% of them singletons. Sequences were derived from whole blood, sampled at baseline. The receptors stem from an adult who was a healthcare worker with PCR-confirmed SARS-CoV-2 infection or an uninfected control (not recorded which).

This chain connects TRBV5-1 to TRBJ1-2; 7 bases are shared with TRBD1. The length of the CDR3 is 14 residues. J gave up 3 bases and V 0 bases, and 2 bases lay outside the gene matches. CDR1 and CDR2 (germline): SGHRS, YFSETQ. For the CDR3, the DNA is TGCGCCAGCAGCTTGGGGGACAGCCACTATGGCTACACCTTC. Its protein is CASSLGDSHYGYTF.

In this sample, this clonotype turned up many times. The chain is built from TRBV10-2 and TRBJ2-5; 13 positions agree with TRBD2. Unmatched junction bases numbered 3, after V lost 6 bases and J lost 2 bases. Germline V gene sequence: CDR1 WSHSY, CDR2 SAAADI. CDR3 length: 15 residues. This CDR3 is CASRGLAGLQETQYF. The CDR3 bases are TGCGCCAGCAGGGGACTAGCGGGGTTACAAGAGACCCAGTACTTC.

There are many counts of this clonotype. The chain joins TRBV4-3 to TRBJ1-1; TRBD1 might be the D (6 bases). The V end was cut by 5 bases, the J end by 0 bases, with 16 bases between. CDR1 and CDR2 (germline): LGHNA, YSLEER. The CDR3 has 16 amino acids. The CDR3 protein is CASSSQRGGMNTEAFF. The CDR3 DNA sequence: TGCGCCAGCAGCTCCCAAAGAGGGGGAATGAACACTGAAGCTTTCTTT.

This clonotype was found many times. The chain uses TRBV11-2 and TRBJ2-3; 9 nucleotides align to TRBD1. This CDR3 has 15 residues. CDR1 SGHAT and CDR2 FQNNGV come from the germline V gene. V trimming: 6 bases; J trimming: 4 bases; junction bases outside the gene matches: 8. CDR3 region: CASSFTGTGSDTQYF. CDR3 nucleotide sequence: TGTGCCAGCAGTTTTACCGGGACAGGGTCAGATACGCAGTATTTT.

This clonotype has only a few counts. The V call is TRBV20-1, the J call TRBJ1-5, with 9 positions matching TRBD1. This CDR3 comprises 15 residues. Trimming cost V 6 bases and J 2 bases; bases outside gene matches: 8. Germline CDR1 reads DFQATT; CDR2 reads SNEGSKA (reference sequence). CDR3 nucleotides: TGCAGTGCCCCCGACAGGGGGAGTGGCAATCAGCCCCAGCATTTT. This gives the protein CSAPDRGSGNQPQHF.

This clonotype was seen at least ten times. In DNA form, the CDR3 reads TGTGCCAGCGCCTCCAGCCCCGGGACAGGTCTCCAAGAGACCCAGTACTTC. Translating gives CASASSPGTGLQETQYF. The V call is TRBV25-1, the J call TRBJ2-5; 8 bases match TRBD1. The CDR3 runs to 17 residues. Germline CDR1 and CDR2: MGHDK and SYGVNS. With V trimmed by 8 bases and J by 1 base, 15 bases remained unmatched.

Ten or more counts support this clonotype. The rearrangement joins TRBV5-1 to TRBJ1-6, with 11 bases aligning to TRBD1. V lost 0 bases and J lost 7; bases outside the gene matches: 3. The germline CDR1 and CDR2 sequences are SGHRS and YFSETQ. The CDR3 runs to 16 residues. The CDR3 DNA follows: TGCGCCAGCAGCTTGGCTGGGACAGGGGGGAATTCACCCCTCCACTTT. Residues: CASSLAGTGGNSPLHF.

CDR3 protein: CASSPSSGGTDTQYF. CDR3 coding DNA: TGCGCCAGCAGTCCGTCTAGCGGGGGGACAGATACGCAGTATTTT. The rearrangement links TRBV10-1 to TRBJ2-3; TRBD2 agrees at 11 bases. The length of the CDR3 is 15 residues. J lost 3 bases, V lost 5 bases, and 4 bases had no gene match. Germline loops: CDR1 WNHNN, CDR2 SYGVQD (reference sequence).

The chain links TRBV10-3 to TRBJ2-1; 9 bases agree with TRBD1. Germline CDR1 is ENHRY and CDR2 is SYGVKD. CDR3 size: 17 residues. Trimming took 0 bases from V and 4 from J; bases not matched to a gene: 7. The CDR3 is CAISESGKGQGYNEQFF. CDR3 in DNA: TGTGCCATCAGTGAGTCAGGGAAGGGACAGGGATACAATGAGCAGTTCTTC.

This chain connects TRBV20-1 to TRBJ1-1; D ambiguous. The CDR3 is made up of 12 amino acids. Trimming left V 4 bases short and J 2 bases short, with 8 bases between. CDR1 is DFQATT and CDR2 is SNEGSKA in the germline V gene (reference sequence). The CDR3 DNA sequence: TGCAGTGCTATGCCGGGCAACACTGAAGCTTTCTTT. Translated, it gives CSAMPGNTEAFF.

V gene TRBV28 combines with J gene TRBJ1-2, with D possibly TRBD1 on 6 matching bases. This CDR3 contains 14 residues. V lost 3 bases to trimming and J lost 4 bases, with 12 bases between them. The V gene's germline CDR1 is MDHEN and CDR2 SYDVKM. CDR3 in DNA: TGTGCCAGCAGTTTTGGGGGGCGGAGCTATGGCTACACCTTC. Translation: CASSFGGRSYGYTF.

This chain's CDR3 is CASSPGGNYEQYF. DNA of the CDR3: TGTGCCAGCTCACCAGGTGGAAACTACGAGCAGTACTTC. The chain carries TRBV18 and TRBJ2-7, with D unclear. Deletions cut 2 bases from V and 3 bases from J, with 8 bases between. The CDR3 sequence is 13 residues long. Germline V gene lookup returns CDR1 KGHSH and CDR2 LQKENI.

This clonotype was detected only a few times. The V gene is TRBV27, the J gene TRBJ2-7; 8 nucleotides match TRBD1. V trimming: 5 bases; J trimming: 4 bases; junction bases outside the gene matches: 10. This CDR3 spans 15 amino acids. Germline values: CDR1 MNHEY, CDR2 SMNVEV (reference sequence). Here the CDR3 DNA reads TGTGCCAGCAGTATCGGGACAGGCCCCGAGTACGAGCAGTACTTC. Amino acid sequence: CASSIGTGPEYEQYF.

This clonotype has only a few counts. This rearrangement joins TRBV2 to TRBJ2-5; the match to TRBD2 covers 11 bases. Germline CDR1 SNHLY, CDR2 FYNNEI. The V gene end was trimmed by 2 bases and the J gene end by 2 bases; junction bases not matched to a gene: 4. CDR3 length equals 16 residues. The CDR3 loop is CASSELAGGLQETQYF. The CDR3 DNA reads as TGTGCCAGCAGTGAACTAGCGGGGGGATTGCAAGAGACCCAGTACTTC.

The table lists this clonotype with a few counts. The chain employs TRBV25-1 and TRBJ2-4; 9 nucleotides align to TRBD2. After removal of 3 bases from V and 7 bases from J, the junction contained 1 base not matched to a gene. The CDR3 has 13 amino acids. Germline V gene data show CDR1 as MGHDK and CDR2 as SYGVNS. The DNA of the CDR3 is TGTGCCAGCAGTGAGAGCGGGGGGAACATTCAGTACTTC. Protein sequence: CASSESGGNIQYF.

There are a few counts of this clonotype. This chain links TRBV10-2 with TRBJ1-2; perhaps TRBD1 as D (6 bases). V was shortened by 1 base and J by 4 bases, with 13 bases between the two germline ends. Germline values: CDR1 WSHSY, CDR2 SAAADI. The CDR3 consists of 15 residues. CDR3 amino acids: CASSEFQGNPYGYTF. The CDR3, as DNA: TGCGCCAGCAGTGAGTTCCAGGGGAATCCCTATGGCTACACCTTC.

The chain links TRBV20-1 to TRBJ2-3; TRBD1 matches 8 bases. Trimming took 8 bases from V and 0 from J; bases not matched to a gene: 4. Germline-derived CDR1 and CDR2 are DFQATT and SNEGSKA (reference sequence). This CDR3 is built from 13 residues. The CDR3 loop reads CSLRDRSTDTQYF. The CDR3 DNA follows: TGCAGTCTGCGGGACAGGAGCACAGATACGCAGTATTTT.

The genes are TRBV6-2 or TRBV6-3 and TRBJ2-2; D is uncertain. The CDR3 consists of 12 residues. The germline gives CDR1 MNHEY, CDR2 SVGEGT. V lost 4 bases, J lost 6 bases, and 6 bases lay in between. CDR3: CASSFNSGELFF. The CDR3 bases are TGTGCCAGCAGTTTCAACTCCGGGGAGCTGTTTTTT.

This clonotype turned up a few times. The rearrangement joins TRBV23-1 to TRBJ2-3, with D perhaps being TRBD1 or TRBD2 (6 bases each). TRBV23-1 is labeled an ORF, and its function is uncertain. The CDR3 is made up of 18 amino acids. V lost 0 bases and J lost 5, with 21 bases in between. CDR3 amino acids: CASSQSMLPQGREDTQYF. CDR3 DNA sequence: TGCGCCAGCAGTCAATCAATGTTGCCCCAGGGGCGGGAAGATACGCAGTATTTT.

This chain uses TRBV19 with TRBJ1-6; tentatively, D is TRBD1 (5 bases). V shed 3 bases and J shed 10 bases, with 10 bases lying between them. This CDR3 contains 13 residues. Germline CDR1 reads LNHDA; CDR2 reads SQIVND (reference sequence). The CDR3 DNA follows: TGTGCCAGTAGTATGGGACTAAGGTCACCCCTCCACTTT. It specifies CASSMGLRSPLHF.

This chain connects TRBV18 to TRBJ1-6; TRBD1 matches 9 bases. The CDR3 extends over 16 amino acids. The V gene's germline CDR1 is KGHSH and CDR2 LQKENI. J lost 9 bases, V lost 5 bases, and 11 bases had no gene match. CDR3 region: CASSVQGARLASPLHF. The CDR3, as DNA: TGTGCCAGCTCAGTACAGGGGGCAAGGTTAGCTTCACCCCTCCACTTT. The whole variable domain, filled in from reference TRBV18 and TRBJ1-6, reads NAGVMQNPRHLVRRRGQEARLRCSPMKGHSHVYWYRQLPEEGLKFMVYLQKENIIDESGMPKERFSAEFPKEGPSILRIQQVVRGDSAAYFCASSVQGARLASPLHFGNGTRLTVT.

This clonotype was detected ten times or more. The chain couples TRBV10-3 to TRBJ2-7; D is uncertain. The V gene's germline CDR1 is ENHRY and CDR2 SYGVKD. The V end lost 3 bases, the J end lost 8 bases, and 20 bases lay between the germline ends. The CDR3 is made up of 15 amino acids. CDR3 DNA: TGTGCCATCAGTGAAGGTGGAGTACGAAGGGATAAGCAGTACTTC. Protein sequence: CAISEGGVRRDKQYF.